The 5 T cell receptor beta chains presented below share a single source sample, sequenced in a study of T-cell reconstitution after alpha-beta-depleted transplantation in children. Library preparation (for TCRbeta) was performed with unique molecular identifiers. Using its own MiXCR run on the PCR reads, TCRdb lists one record per CDR3 protein. The table lists hundreds of thousands of distinct CDR3 sequences, around 16% of them singletons. The sample here was PBMCs from the stem cell graft donor, taken from the stem cell graft. All receptors come from a human donor who donated a stem cell graft to a child with acute lymphoblastic leukemia.

This clonotype has only a few counts. This chain uses TRBV12-3 or TRBV12-4 with TRBJ2-2; maybe TRBD2 (6 bases). V was cut by 2 bases and J by 1 base, with 14 bases left in between. The CDR3 covers 17 residues. The CDR3: CASSLTPGTWNTGELFF. CDR3 sequence (DNA): TGTGCCAGCAGTTTAACCCCTGGGACTTGGAACACCGGGGAGCTGTTTTTT.

The gene calls are TRBV5-1 and TRBJ2-5; D not resolved. CDR3 length equals 12 residues. V was cut by 0 bases and J by 10 bases, with 10 bases left in between. From germline, CDR1 is SGHRS and CDR2 YFSETQ. DNA of the CDR3: TGCGCCAGCAGCTTGGATGGGCCGAGCCAGTACTTC. Encoded protein: CASSLDGPSQYF.

J is TRBJ1-5 and V is TRBV19; D gene uncertain. Germline-derived CDR1 and CDR2 are LNHDA and SQIVND (reference sequence). This CDR3 is 12 amino acids long. The V gene lost 4 bases and the J gene lost 3 bases, with 4 bases spanning the gap. Here the CDR3 DNA reads TGTGCCAGTAGTACGATCAATCAGCCCCAGCATTTT. Translated: CASSTINQPQHF.

This chain uses TRBV12-3 or TRBV12-4 with TRBJ2-7; TRBD2 might be the D (5 bases). The V end lost 1 base, the J end lost 2 bases, and 9 bases lay between the germline ends. The CDR3 consists of 14 residues. CDR3 bases: TGTGCCAGCAGTTTAGTACTAGGGACCTACGAGCAGTACTTC. This encodes CASSLVLGTYEQYF.

The chain employs TRBV5-1 and TRBJ1-6; D gene unclear. The CDR3 contains 17 residues. V was clipped by 2 bases and J by 1 base, with 13 bases between them. Looked up from germline, CDR1 is SGHRS and CDR2 is YFSETQ. The CDR3 bases are TGCGCCAGCAGCTTTCGCGGCCTTAATTCCTATAATTCACCCCTCCACTTT. Translated: CASSFRGLNSYNSPLHF.